The source of this T cell receptor beta chain is a study of OX40 agonist ivuxolimab in advanced cancers. Study-level points and caveats: Dose levels from 0.1 to 3.0 mg/kg saw CD4+ and CD8+ blood T cells expand clonally by week 6. Low normalized clonal expansion also occurred in some nonresponding patients.

Note on this clone: The antigen is unknown.

Clones were sequenced by immunoSEQ multiplex PCR, and TCRdb holds only the in-frame ones, with some missing. The sample has tens of thousands of clones; less than 90% are singletons. This sequence was found in an adult with an advanced solid tumor such as melanoma, head and neck, liver or kidney cancer. The sequences come from CD4+ or CD8+ T cells sorted from blood, collected in a trial of the OX40 agonist ivuxolimab.

CDR3 nucleotide sequence: TGTGCCAGCAGCGTTATTGAATACCATGAAAGTCGGGCCAACGTCCTGACTTTC. Its protein product is CASSVIEYHESRANVLTF. The chain joins TRBV7-9 to TRBJ2-6; D is uncertain. The CDR3 extends over 18 amino acids. The ends were cut back, 5 bases at V and 5 bases at J, with 22 bases in the middle. Per germline, CDR1 SEHNR and CDR2 FQNEAQ (reference sequence).